This T cell receptor beta chain was recovered during a study of spatial heterogeneity in lung cancer. Time point denoted: sample taken at primary tumor resection. Material for sequencing was whole RNA from tumor, nontumor lung or frozen PBMC, left unsorted. The CDR3 covers 15 residues. CDR1 is SGHTA and CDR2 is FQGTGA in the germline V gene. V lost 1 base and J 5 bases, leaving 12 bases between the germline ends. The library protocol tagged each TCR cDNA with a unique molecular identifier. MiXCR, applied by TCRdb to the 5' RACE reads, yields one record per CDR3 protein. The sample has about 2,500 distinct CDR3 sequences; 4% to 5.5% are singletons. This clonotype is judged medium-sized.

The chain combines TRBV7-3 with TRBJ2-1; D may be TRBD1 (6 bases). Sequences were derived from normal lung tissue next to the tumor, sampled at surgery. This receptor was obtained from a female donor with early-stage non-small cell lung cancer. The CDR3 is CASSLIGTGNNEQFF. CDR3 DNA: TGTGCCAGCAGCTTAATTGGTACAGGGAACAATGAGCAGTTCTTC.